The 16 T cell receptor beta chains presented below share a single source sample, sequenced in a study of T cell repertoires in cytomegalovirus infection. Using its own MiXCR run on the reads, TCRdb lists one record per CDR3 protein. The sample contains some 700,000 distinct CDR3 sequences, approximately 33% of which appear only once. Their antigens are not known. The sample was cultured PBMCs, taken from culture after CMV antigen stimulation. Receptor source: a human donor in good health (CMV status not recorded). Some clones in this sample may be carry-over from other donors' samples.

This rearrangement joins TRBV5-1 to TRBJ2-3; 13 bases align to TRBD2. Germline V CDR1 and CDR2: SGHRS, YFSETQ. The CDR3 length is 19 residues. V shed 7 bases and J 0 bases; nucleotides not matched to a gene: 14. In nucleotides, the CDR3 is TGCGCCAGCCGCCCTGAAAGGACTAGCGGGAGCCGTAGCACAGATACGCAGTATTTT. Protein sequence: CASRPERTSGSRSTDTQYF.

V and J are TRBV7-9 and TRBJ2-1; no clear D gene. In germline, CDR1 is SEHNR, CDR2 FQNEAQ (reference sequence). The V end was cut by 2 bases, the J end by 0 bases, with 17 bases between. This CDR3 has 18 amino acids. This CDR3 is CASSLSPTIYGSYNEQFF. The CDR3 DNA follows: TGTGCCAGCAGCTTATCCCCTACTATATACGGCTCCTACAATGAGCAGTTCTTC.

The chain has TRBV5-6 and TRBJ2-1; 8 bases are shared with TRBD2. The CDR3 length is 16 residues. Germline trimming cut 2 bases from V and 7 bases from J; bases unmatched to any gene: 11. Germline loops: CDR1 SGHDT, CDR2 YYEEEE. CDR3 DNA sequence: TGTGCCAGCAGCTTTGATTCCAGCGGGGGAGAAAATGAGCAGTTCTTC. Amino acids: CASSFDSSGGENEQFF.

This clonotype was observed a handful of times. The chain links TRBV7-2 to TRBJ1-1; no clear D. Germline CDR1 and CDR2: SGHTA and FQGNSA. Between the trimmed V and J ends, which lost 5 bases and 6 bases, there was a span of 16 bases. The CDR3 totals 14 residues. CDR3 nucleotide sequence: TGTGCCAGCAGCCCATTACAGCCCCCGGCTGAAGCTTTCTTT. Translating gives CASSPLQPPAEAFF.

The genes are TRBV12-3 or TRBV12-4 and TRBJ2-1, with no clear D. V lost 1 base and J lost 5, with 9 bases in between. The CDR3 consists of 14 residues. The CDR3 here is CASSLGAENNEQFF. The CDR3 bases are TGTGCCAGCAGTTTAGGGGCTGAAAACAATGAGCAGTTCTTC.

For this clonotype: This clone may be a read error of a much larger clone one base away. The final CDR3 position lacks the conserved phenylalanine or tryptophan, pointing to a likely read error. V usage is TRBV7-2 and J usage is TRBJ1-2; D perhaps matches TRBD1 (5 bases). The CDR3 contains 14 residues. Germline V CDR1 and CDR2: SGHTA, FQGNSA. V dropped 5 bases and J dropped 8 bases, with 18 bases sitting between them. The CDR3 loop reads CASSVNRDAGGYTL. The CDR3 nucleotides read TGTGCCAGCAGCGTAAACCGGGACGCCGGGGGCTACACCCTC.

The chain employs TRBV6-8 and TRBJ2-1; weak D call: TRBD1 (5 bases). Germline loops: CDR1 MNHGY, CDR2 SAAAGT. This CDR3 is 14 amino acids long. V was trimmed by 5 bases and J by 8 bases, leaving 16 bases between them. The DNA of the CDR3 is TGTGCCAGCAGTCCTACAGAAGGGGTCGATGAGCAGTTCTTC. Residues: CASSPTEGVDEQFF.

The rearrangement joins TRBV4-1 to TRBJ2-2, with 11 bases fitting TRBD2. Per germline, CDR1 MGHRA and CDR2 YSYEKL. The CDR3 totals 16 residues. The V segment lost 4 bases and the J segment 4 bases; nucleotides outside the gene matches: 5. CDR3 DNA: TGCGCCAGCAGCCCCAATAGCGGGGGGGCCACCGGGGAGCTGTTTTTT. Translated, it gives CASSPNSGGATGELFF.

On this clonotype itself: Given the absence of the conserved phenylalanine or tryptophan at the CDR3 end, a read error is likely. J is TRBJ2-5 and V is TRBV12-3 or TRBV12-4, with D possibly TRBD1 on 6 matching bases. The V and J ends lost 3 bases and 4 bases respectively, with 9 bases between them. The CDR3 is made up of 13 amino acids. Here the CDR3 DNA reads TGTGCCAGCAGTTTTGGGGGCTTAGAGACCCAGTACTTA. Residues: CASSFGGLETQYL.

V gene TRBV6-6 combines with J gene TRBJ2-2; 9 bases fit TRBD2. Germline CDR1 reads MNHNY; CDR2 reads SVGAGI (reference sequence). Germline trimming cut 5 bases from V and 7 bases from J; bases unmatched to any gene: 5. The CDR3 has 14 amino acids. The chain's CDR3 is CASSEGLAFGELFF. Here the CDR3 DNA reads TGTGCCAGCAGTGAGGGACTAGCCTTCGGGGAGCTGTTTTTT.

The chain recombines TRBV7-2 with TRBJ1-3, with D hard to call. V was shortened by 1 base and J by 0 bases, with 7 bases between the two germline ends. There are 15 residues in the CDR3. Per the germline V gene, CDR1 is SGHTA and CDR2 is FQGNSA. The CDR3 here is CASSLELVSGNTIYF. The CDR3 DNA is TGTGCCAGCAGCTTAGAGTTAGTCTCTGGAAACACCATATATTTT.

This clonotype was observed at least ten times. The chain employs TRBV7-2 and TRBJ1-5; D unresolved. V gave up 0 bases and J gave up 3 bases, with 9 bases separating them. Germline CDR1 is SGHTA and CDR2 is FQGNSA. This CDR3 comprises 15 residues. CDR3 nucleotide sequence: TGTGCCAGCAGCTTAGCGGAAGCCTACAATCAGCCCCAGCATTTT. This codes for CASSLAEAYNQPQHF.

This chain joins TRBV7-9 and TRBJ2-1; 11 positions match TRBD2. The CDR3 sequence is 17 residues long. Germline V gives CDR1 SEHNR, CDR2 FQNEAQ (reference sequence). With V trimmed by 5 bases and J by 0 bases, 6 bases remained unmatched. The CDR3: CASSRISGRDSYNEQFF. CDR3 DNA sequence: TGTGCCAGCAGCCGAATTAGCGGGAGGGACTCCTACAATGAGCAGTTCTTC. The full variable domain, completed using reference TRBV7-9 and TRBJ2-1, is DTGVSQNPRHKITKRGQNVTFRCDPISEHNRLYWYRQTLGQGPEFLTYFQNEAQLEKSRLLSDRFSAERPKGSFSTLEIQRTEQGDSAMYLCASSRISGRDSYNEQFFGPGTRLTVL.

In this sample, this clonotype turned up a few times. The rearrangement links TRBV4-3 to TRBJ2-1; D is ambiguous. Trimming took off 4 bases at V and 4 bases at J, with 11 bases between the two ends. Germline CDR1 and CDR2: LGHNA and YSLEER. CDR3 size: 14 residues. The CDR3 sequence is CASSLDKEYNEQFF. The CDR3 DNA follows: TGCGCCAGCAGCCTTGATAAGGAATACAATGAGCAGTTCTTC.

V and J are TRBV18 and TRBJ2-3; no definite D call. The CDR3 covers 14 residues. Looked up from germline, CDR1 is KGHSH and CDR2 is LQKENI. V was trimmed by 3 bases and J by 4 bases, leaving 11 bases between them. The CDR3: CASSPWPLPDTQYF. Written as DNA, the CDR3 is TGTGCCAGCTCACCCTGGCCCCTCCCAGATACGCAGTATTTT.

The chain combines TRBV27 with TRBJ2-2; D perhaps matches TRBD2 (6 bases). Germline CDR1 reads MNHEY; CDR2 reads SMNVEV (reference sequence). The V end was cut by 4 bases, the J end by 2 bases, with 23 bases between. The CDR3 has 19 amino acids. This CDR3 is CASSSVWTTLGLNTGELFF. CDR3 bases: TGTGCCAGCAGTTCTGTTTGGACTACCCTGGGGCTCAACACCGGGGAGCTGTTTTTT.